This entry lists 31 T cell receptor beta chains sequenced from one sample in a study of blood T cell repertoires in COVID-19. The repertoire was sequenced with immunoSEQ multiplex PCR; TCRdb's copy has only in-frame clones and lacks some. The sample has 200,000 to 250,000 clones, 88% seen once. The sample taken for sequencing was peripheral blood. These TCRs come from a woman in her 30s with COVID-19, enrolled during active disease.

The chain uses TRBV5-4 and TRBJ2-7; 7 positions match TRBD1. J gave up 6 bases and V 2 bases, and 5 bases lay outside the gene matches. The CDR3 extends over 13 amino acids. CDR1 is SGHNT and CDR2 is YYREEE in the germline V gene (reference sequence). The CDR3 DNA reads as TGTGCCAGCAGCTTCGACAGGGCATCCGAGCAGTACGTC. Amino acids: CASSFDRASEQYV.

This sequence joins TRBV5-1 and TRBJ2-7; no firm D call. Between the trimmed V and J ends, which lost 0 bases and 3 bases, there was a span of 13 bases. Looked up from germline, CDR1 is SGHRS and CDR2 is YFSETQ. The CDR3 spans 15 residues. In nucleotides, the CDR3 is TGCGCCAGCAGCTTGGAGCCGGGTTCAAACTACGAGCAGTACTTC. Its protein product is CASSLEPGSNYEQYF. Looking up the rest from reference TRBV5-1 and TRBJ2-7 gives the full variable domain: KAGVTQTPRYLIKTRGQQVTLSCSPISGHRSVSWYQQTPGQGLQFLFEYFSETQRNKGNFPGRFSGRQFSNSRSEMNVSTLELGDSALYLCASSLEPGSNYEQYFGPGTRLTVT.

The DNA for the CDR3 is TGTGCCAGCAGTGACTCCCCCCAGGGAGCGGGGGGGCGTGAGACCCAGTACTTC. Its translation: CASSDSPQGAGGRETQYF. The gene calls are TRBV6-4 and TRBJ2-5, with TRBD2 matching over 10 bases. Germline V gives CDR1 MRHNA, CDR2 SNTAGT. The CDR3 is 18 amino acids. The trim removed 0 bases at V and 5 bases at J, leaving 12 bases unmatched.

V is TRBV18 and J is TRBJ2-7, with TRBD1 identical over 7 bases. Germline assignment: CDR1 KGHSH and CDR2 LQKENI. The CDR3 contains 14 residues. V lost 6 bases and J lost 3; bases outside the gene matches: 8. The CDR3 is CASSLPGQIYEQYF. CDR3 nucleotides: TGTGCCAGCTCTCTCCCGGGACAGATCTACGAGCAGTACTTC.

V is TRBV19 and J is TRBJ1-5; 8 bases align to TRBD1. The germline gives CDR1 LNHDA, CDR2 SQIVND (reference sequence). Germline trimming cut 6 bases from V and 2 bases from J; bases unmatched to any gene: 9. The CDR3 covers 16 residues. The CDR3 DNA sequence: TGTGCCAGTAGATGGCAGGGGGCTGGTGGCAATCAGCCCCAGCATTTT. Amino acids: CASRWQGAGGNQPQHF. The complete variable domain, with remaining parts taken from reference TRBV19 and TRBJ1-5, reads DGGITQSPKYLFRKEGQNVTLSCEQNLNHDAMYWYRQDPGQGLRLIYYSQIVNDFQKGDIAEGYSVSREKKESFPLTVTSAQKNPTAFYLCASRWQGAGGNQPQHFGDGTRLSIL.

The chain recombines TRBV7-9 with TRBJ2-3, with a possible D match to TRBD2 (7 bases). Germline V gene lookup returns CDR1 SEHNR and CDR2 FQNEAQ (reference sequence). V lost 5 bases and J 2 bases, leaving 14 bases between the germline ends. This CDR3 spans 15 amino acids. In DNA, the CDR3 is TGTGCCAGCAGCCCTACGGGGGGCCCCACAGATACGCAGTATTTT. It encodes CASSPTGGPTDTQYF.

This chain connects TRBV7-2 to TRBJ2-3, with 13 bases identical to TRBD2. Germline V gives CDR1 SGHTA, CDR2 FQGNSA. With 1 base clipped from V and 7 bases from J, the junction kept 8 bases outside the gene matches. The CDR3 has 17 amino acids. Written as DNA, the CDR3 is TGTGCCAGCAGCTTAGGTGTCACTAGCGGGGGGGCATATACGCAGTATTTT. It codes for CASSLGVTSGGAYTQYF.

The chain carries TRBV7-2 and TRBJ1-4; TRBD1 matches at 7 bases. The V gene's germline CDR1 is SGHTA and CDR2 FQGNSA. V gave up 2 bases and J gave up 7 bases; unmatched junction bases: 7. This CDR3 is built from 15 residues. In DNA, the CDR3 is TGTGCCAGCAGCTTAAGACAGGGTAGGGGTGAAAAACTGTTTTTT. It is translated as CASSLRQGRGEKLFF. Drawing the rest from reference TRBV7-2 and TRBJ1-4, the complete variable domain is GAGVSQSPSNKVTEKGKDVELRCDPISGHTALYWYRQSLGQGLEFLIYFQGNSAPDKSGLPSDRFSAERTGGSVSTLTIQRTQQEDSAVYLCASSLRQGRGEKLFFGSGTQLSVL.

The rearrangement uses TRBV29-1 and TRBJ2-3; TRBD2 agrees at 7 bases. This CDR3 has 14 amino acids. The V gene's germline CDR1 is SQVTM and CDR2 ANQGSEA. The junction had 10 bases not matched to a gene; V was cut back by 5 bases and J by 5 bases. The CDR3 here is CSVQPAGSVDTQYF. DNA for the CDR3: TGCAGCGTTCAGCCAGCGGGGTCAGTAGATACGCAGTATTTT.

CDR3 nucleotides: TGTGCCAGCAGCCGACTGGCTAGCACAGATACGCAGTATTTT. Amino acid sequence: CASSRLASTDTQYF. The V gene is TRBV7-9, the J gene TRBJ2-3; D ambiguous. The CDR3 totals 14 residues. Germline CDR1 and CDR2: SEHNR and FQNEAQ (reference sequence). V gave up 5 bases and J gave up 0 bases, with 9 bases separating them.

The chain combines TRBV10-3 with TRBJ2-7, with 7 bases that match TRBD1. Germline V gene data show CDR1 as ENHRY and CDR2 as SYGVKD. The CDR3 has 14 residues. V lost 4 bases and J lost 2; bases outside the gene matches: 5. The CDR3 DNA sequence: TGTGCCATCAGTGGCGGGCAGGGGGCCTACGAGCAGTACTTC. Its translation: CAISGGQGAYEQYF.

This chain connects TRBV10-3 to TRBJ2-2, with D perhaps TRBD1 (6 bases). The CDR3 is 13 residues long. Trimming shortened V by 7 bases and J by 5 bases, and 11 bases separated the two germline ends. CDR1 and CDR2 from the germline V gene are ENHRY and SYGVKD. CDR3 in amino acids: CAITQTGTGELFF. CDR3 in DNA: TGTGCCATCACCCAAACAGGGACCGGGGAGCTGTTTTTT.

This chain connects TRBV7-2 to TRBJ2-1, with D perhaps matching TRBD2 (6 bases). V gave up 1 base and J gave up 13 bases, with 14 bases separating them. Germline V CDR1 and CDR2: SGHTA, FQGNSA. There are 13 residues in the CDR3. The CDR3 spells CASSLGRARDQFF. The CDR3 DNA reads TGTGCCAGCAGCTTAGGGAGGGCGAGGGACCAGTTCTTC.

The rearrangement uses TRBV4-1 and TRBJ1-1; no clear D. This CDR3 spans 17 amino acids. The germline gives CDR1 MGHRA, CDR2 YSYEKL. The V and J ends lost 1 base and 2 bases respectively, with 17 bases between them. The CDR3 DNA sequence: TGCGCCAGCAGCCAAGTTACGACCTACTACCATAACACTGAAGCTTTCTTT. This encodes CASSQVTTYYHNTEAFF.

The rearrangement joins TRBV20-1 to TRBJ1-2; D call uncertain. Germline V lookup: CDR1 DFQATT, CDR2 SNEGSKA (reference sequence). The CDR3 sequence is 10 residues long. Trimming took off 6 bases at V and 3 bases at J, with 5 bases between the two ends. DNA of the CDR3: TGCAGTGCACTCGACTATGGCTACACCTTC. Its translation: CSALDYGYTF.

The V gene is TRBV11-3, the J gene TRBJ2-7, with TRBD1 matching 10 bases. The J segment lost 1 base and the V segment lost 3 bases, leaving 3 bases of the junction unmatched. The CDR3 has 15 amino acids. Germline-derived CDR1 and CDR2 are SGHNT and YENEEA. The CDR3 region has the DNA TGTGCCAGCAGCTTCGGACAGGGGGGATCCTACGAGCAGTACGTC. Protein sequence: CASSFGQGGSYEQYV.

CDR3 DNA sequence: TGTGCCAGCAGGCCGGGACTAGGGAACAATGAGCAGTTCTTC. It encodes CASRPGLGNNEQFF. The V and J genes are TRBV13 and TRBJ2-1; 8 nucleotides align to TRBD2. Germline CDR1 reads PRHDT; CDR2 reads FYEKMQ (reference sequence). Trimming took 6 bases from V and 5 from J; bases not matched to a gene: 6. This CDR3 is 14 amino acids long.

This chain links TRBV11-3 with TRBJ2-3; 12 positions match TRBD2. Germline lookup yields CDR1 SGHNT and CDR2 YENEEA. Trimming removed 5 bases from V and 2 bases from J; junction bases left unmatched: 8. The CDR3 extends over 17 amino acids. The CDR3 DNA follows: TGTGCCAGCAGCCCCAGGACTAGCGGGGTACTCACAGATACGCAGTATTTT. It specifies CASSPRTSGVLTDTQYF.

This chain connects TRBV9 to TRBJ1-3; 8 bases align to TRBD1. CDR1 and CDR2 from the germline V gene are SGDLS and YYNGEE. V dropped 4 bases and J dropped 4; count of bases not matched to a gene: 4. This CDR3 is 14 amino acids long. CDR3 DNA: TGTGCCAGCAGCCAGGGGGCCTTAGGAAACACCATATATTTT. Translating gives CASSQGALGNTIYF.

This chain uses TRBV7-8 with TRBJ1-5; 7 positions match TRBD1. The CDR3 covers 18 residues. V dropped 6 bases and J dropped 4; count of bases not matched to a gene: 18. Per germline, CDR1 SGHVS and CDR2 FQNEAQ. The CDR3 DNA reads TGTGCCAGCAGTCATCGACAGGGAGCCGGACCAAGTAATCAGCCCCAGCATTTT. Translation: CASSHRQGAGPSNQPQHF.

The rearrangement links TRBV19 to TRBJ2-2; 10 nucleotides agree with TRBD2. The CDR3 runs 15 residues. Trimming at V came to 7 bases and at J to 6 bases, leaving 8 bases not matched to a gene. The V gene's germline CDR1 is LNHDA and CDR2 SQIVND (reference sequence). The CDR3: CASTPSGTSAGELFF. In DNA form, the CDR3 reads TGTGCCAGTACCCCGTCCGGGACTAGCGCCGGGGAGCTGTTTTTT.

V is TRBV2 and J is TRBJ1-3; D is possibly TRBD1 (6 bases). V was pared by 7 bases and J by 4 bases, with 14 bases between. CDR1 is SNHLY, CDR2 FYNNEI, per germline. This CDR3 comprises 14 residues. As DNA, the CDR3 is TGTGCCAGCACCCAGATAGGGACAGGAAACACCATATATTTT. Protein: CASTQIGTGNTIYF.

The CDR3 DNA reads TGTGCCAGCAGTTACGCAGGGGGGTATAATTCACCCCTCCACTTT. Translating gives CASSYAGGYNSPLHF. The genes are TRBV6-6 and TRBJ1-6; 7 bases agree with TRBD1. CDR1 and CDR2 (germline): MNHNY, SVGAGI (reference sequence). This CDR3 comprises 15 residues. V lost 2 bases, J lost 4 bases, and 2 bases stayed unmatched.

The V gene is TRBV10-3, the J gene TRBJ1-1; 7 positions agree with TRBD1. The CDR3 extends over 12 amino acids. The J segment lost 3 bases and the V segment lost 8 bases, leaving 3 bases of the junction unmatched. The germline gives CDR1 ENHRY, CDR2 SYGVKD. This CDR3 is CAIGRGDTEAFF. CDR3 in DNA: TGTGCCATCGGCAGGGGGGACACTGAAGCTTTCTTT.

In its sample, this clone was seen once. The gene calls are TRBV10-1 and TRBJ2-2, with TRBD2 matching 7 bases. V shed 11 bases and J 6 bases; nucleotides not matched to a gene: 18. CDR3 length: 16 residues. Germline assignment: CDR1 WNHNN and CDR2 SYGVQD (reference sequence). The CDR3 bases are TGCGCCGGGGGGGGACTCCCTTATTGTCTGGCCGGGGAGCTGTTTTTT. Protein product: CAGGGLPYCLAGELFF.

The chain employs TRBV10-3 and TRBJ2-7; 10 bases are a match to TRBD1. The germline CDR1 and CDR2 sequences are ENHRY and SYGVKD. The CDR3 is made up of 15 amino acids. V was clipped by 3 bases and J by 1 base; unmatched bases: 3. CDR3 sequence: CAISEGDRGSYEQYF. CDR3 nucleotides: TGTGCCATCAGTGAAGGGGACAGGGGTTCCTACGAGCAGTACTTC.

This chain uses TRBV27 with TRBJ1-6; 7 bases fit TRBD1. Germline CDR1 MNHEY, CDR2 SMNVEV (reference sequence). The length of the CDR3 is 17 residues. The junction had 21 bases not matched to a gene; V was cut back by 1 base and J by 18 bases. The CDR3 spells CASSLYPPRSGTAGHHF. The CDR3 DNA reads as TGTGCCAGCAGTTTATATCCCCCCCGCTCCGGGACAGCAGGACACCACTTT.

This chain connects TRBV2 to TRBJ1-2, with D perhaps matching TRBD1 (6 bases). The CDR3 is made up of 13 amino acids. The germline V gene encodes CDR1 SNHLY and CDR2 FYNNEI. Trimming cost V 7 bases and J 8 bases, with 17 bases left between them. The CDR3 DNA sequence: TGTGCCAGCAAGATGGACAGACCTCTCGGCTACACCTTC. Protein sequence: CASKMDRPLGYTF.

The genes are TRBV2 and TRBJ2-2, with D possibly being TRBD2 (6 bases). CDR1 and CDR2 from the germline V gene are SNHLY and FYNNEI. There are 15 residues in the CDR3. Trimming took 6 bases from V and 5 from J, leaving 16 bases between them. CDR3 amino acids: CASRDPRDVTGELFF. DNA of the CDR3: TGTGCCAGCAGGGACCCGCGGGACGTTACCGGGGAGCTGTTTTTT.

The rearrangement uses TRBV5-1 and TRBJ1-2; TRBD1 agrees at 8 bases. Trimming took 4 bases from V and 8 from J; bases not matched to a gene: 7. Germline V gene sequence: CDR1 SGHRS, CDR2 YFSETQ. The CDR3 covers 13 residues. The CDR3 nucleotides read TGCGCCAGCAGCCAGACAGGGGATGGCGGCTACACCTTC. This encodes CASSQTGDGGYTF. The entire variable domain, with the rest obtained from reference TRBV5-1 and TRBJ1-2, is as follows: KAGVTQTPRYLIKTRGQQVTLSCSPISGHRSVSWYQQTPGQGLQFLFEYFSETQRNKGNFPGRFSGRQFSNSRSEMNVSTLELGDSALYLCASSQTGDGGYTFGSGTRLTVV.

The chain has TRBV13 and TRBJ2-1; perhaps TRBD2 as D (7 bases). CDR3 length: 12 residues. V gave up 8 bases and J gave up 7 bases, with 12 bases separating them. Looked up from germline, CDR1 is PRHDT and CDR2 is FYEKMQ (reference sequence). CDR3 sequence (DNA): TGTGCCAGCGGGGGGGCGAGGAATGAGCAGTTCTTC. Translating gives CASGGARNEQFF.